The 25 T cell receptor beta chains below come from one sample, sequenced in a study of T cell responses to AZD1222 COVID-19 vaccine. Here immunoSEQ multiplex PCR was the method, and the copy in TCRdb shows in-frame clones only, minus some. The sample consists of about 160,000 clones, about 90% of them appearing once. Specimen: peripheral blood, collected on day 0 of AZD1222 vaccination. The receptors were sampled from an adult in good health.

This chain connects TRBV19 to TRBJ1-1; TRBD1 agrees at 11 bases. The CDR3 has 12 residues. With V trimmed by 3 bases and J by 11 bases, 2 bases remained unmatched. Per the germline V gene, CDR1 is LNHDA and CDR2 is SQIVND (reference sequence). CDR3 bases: TGTGCCAGTAGTATGGGACAGGGGGGCGCTTTCTTT. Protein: CASSMGQGGAFF. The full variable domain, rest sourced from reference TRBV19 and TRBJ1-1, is DGGITQSPKYLFRKEGQNVTLSCEQNLNHDAMYWYRQDPGQGLRLIYYSQIVNDFQKGDIAEGYSVSREKKESFPLTVTSAQKNPTAFYLCASSMGQGGAFFGQGTRLTVV.

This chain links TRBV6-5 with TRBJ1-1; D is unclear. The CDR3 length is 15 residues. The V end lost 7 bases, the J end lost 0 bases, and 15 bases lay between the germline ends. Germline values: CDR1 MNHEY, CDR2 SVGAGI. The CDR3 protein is CASNPGRYLNTEAFF. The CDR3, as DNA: TGTGCCAGCAACCCTGGCAGGTACTTGAACACTGAAGCTTTCTTT.

The CDR3 region is CASSRTVVTEAFF. The CDR3 DNA reads TGTGCCAGCAGCCGGACGGTGGTAACTGAAGCTTTCTTT. The chain links TRBV7-8 to TRBJ1-1, with D hard to call. Trimming shortened V by 5 bases and J by 5 bases, and 12 bases separated the two germline ends. The germline V gene encodes CDR1 SGHVS and CDR2 FQNEAQ. The CDR3 contains 13 residues.

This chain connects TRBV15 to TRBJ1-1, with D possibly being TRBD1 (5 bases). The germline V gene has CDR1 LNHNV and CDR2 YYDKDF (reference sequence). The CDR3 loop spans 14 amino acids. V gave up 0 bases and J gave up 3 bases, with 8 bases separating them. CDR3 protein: CATSRDSGDTEAFF. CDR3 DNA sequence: TGTGCCACCAGCAGAGACTCGGGGGACACTGAAGCTTTCTTT.

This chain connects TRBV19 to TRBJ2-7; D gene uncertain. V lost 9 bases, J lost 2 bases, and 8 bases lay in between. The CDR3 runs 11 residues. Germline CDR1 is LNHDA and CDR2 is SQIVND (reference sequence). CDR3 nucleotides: TGTGCCAGCGCTACTACCTACGAGCAGTACTTC. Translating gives CASATTYEQYF. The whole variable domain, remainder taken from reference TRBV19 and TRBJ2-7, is DGGITQSPKYLFRKEGQNVTLSCEQNLNHDAMYWYRQDPGQGLRLIYYSQIVNDFQKGDIAEGYSVSREKKESFPLTVTSAQKNPTAFYLCASATTYEQYFGPGTRLTVT.

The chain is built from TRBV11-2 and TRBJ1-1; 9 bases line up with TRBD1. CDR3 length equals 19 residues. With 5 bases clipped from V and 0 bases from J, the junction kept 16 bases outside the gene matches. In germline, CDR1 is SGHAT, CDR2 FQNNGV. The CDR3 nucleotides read TGTGCCAGCAGCCATGGACAGGGGCCTTGGTCAAAACTGAACACTGAAGCTTTCTTT. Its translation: CASSHGQGPWSKLNTEAFF.

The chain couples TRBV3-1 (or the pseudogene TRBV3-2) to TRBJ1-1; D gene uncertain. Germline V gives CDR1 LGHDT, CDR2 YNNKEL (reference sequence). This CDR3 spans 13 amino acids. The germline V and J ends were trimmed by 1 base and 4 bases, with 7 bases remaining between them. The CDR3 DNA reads TGTGCCAGCAGCCAAGTGGTTGGCACTGAAGCTTTCTTT. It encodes CASSQVVGTEAFF.

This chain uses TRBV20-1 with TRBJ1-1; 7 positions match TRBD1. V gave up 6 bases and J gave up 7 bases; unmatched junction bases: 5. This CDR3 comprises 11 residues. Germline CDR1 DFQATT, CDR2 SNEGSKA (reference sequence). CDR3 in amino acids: CSADGTVEAFF. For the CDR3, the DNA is TGCAGTGCCGACGGGACAGTTGAAGCTTTCTTT.

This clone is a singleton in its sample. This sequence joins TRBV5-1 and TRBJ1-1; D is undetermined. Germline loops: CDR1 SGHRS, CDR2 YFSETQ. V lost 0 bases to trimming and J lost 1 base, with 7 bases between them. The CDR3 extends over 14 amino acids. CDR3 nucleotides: TGCGCCAGCAGCTTGGCGATTTCGAACACTGAAGCTTTCTTT. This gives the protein CASSLAISNTEAFF.

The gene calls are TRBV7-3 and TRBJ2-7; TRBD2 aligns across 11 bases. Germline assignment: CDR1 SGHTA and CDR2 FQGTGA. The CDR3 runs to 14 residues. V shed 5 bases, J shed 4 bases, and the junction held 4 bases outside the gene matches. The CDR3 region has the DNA TGTGCCAGCAGCCCTACTAGCGGGAGTTACGAGCAGTACTTC. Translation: CASSPTSGSYEQYF.

As DNA, the CDR3 is TGTGCCAGCAGCGGGGGACCTATGAACACTGAAGCTTTCTTT. It encodes CASSGGPMNTEAFF. The gene calls are TRBV7-2 and TRBJ1-1; perhaps TRBD1 as D (5 bases). Germline V gives CDR1 SGHTA, CDR2 FQGNSA. There are 14 residues in the CDR3. V was shortened by 5 bases and J by 0 bases, with 10 bases between the two germline ends.

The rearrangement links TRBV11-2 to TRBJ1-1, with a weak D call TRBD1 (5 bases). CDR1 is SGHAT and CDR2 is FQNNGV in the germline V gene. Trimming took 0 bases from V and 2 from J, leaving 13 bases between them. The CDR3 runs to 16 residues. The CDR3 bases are TGTGCCAGCAGCTTAGAGTGGGGGTCCCCAAACACTGAAGCTTTCTTT. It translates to CASSLEWGSPNTEAFF. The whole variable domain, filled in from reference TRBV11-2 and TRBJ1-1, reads EAGVAQSPRYKIIEKRQSVAFWCNPISGHATLYWYQQILGQGPKLLIQFQNNGVVDDSQLPKDRFSAERLKGVDSTLKIQPAKLEDSAVYLCASSLEWGSPNTEAFFGQGTRLTVV.

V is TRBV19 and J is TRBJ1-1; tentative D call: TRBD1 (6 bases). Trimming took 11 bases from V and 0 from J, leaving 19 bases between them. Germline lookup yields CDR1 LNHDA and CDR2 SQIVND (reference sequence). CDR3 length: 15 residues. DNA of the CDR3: TGTGCCTCTGGAAGGGTAGGACAGTTGAACACTGAAGCTTTCTTT. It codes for CASGRVGQLNTEAFF. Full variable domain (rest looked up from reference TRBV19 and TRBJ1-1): DGGITQSPKYLFRKEGQNVTLSCEQNLNHDAMYWYRQDPGQGLRLIYYSQIVNDFQKGDIAEGYSVSREKKESFPLTVTSAQKNPTAFYLCASGRVGQLNTEAFFGQGTRLTVV.

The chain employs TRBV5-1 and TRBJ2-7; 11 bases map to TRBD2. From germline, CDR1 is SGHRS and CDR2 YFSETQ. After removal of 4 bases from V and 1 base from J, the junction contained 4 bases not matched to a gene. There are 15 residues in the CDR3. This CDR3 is CASSEGLAESYEQYF. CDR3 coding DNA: TGCGCCAGCAGCGAGGGACTAGCGGAATCCTACGAGCAGTACTTC.

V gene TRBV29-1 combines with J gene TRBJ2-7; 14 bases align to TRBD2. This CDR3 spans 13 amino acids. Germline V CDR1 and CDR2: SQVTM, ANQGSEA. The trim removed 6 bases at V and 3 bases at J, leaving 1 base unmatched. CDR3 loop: CSVGTSGSYEQYF. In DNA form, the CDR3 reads TGCAGCGTGGGGACTAGCGGGAGCTACGAGCAGTACTTC.

CDR3 DNA: TGTGCCACCAGTGATGGGCCCCGACAGGGATATGGGCAGTTCTTC. This codes for CATSDGPRQGYGQFF. J is TRBJ2-1 and V is TRBV24-1, with 7 bases identical to TRBD1. The CDR3 is 15 amino acids. The V gene's germline CDR1 is KGHDR and CDR2 SFDVKD. The V and J ends lost 3 bases and 12 bases, in that order; junction bases with no gene match: 13.

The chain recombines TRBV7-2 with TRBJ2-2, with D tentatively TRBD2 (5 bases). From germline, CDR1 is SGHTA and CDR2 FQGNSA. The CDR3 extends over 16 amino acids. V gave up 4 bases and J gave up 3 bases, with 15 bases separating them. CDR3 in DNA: TGTGCCAGCAGCTCGAAGACGAGGGTGGACACCGGGGAGCTGTTTTTT. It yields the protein CASSSKTRVDTGELFF.

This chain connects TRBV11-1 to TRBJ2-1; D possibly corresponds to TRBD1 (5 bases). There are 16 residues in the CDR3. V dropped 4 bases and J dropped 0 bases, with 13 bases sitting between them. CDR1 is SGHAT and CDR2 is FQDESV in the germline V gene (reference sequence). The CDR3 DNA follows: TGTGCCAGCAGCTCCTTACAGGATAGCTCCTACAATGAGCAGTTCTTC. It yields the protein CASSSLQDSSYNEQFF.

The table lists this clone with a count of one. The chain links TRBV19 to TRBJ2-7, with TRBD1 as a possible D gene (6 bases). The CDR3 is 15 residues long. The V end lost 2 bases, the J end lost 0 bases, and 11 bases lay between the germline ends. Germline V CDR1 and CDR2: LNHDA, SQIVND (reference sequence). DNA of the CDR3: TGTGCCAGTAGTATACTCCAGGGGCCCTCCTACGAGCAGTACTTC. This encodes CASSILQGPSYEQYF.

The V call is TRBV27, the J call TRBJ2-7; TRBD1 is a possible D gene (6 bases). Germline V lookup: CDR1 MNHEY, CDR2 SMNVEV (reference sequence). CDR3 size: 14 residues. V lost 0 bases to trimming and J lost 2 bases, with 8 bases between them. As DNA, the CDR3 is TGTGCCAGCAGTTTATCGGCAGGGGCCTACGAGCAGTACTTC. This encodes CASSLSAGAYEQYF.

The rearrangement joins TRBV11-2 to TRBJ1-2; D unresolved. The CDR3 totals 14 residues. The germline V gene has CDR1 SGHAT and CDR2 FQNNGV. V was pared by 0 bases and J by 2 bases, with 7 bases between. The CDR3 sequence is CASSLDPQNYGYTF. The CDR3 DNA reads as TGTGCCAGCAGCTTAGATCCGCAAAACTATGGCTACACCTTC.

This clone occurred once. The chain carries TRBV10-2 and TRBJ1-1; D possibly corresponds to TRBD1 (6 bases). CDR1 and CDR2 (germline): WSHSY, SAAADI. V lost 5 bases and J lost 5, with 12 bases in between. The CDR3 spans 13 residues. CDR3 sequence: CASSTQGRTEAFF. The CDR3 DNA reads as TGCGCCAGCAGTACCCAGGGGAGGACTGAAGCTTTCTTT.

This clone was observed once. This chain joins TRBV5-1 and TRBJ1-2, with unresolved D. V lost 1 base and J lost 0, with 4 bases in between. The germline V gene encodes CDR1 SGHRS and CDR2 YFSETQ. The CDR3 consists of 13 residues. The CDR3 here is CASSLSTNYGYTF. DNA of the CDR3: TGCGCCAGCAGCTTGAGTACTAACTATGGCTACACCTTC.

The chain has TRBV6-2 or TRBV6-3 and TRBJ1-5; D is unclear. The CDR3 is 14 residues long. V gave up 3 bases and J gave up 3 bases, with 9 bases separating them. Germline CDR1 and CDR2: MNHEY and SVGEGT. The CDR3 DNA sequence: TGTGCCAGCAGTTATACTATTCTCAATCAGCCCCAGCATTTT. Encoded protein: CASSYTILNQPQHF.

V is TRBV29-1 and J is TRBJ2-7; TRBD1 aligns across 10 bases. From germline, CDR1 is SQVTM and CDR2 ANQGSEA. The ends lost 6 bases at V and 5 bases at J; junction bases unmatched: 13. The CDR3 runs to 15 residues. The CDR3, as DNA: TGCAGCGTGGAGGACCGGGACAGGGGACTAAACGAGCAGTACTTC. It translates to CSVEDRDRGLNEQYF.